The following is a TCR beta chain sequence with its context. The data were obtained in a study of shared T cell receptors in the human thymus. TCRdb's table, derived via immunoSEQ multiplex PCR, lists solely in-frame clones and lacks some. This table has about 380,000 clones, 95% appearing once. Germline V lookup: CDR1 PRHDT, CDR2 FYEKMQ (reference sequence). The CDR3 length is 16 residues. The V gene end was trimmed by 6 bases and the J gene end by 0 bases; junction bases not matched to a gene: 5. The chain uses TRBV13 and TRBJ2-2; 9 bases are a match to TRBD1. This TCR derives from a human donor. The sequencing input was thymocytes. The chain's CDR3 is CASSGQGTANTGELFF. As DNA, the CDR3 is TGTGCCAGCAGTGGACAGGGGACAGCGAACACCGGGGAGCTGTTTTTT. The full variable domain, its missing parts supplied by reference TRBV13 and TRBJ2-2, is AAGVIQSPRHLIKEKRETATLKCYPIPRHDTVYWYQQGPGQDPQFLISFYEKMQSDKGSIPDRFSAQQFSDYHSELNMSSLELGDSALYFCASSGQGTANTGELFFGEGSRLTVL.